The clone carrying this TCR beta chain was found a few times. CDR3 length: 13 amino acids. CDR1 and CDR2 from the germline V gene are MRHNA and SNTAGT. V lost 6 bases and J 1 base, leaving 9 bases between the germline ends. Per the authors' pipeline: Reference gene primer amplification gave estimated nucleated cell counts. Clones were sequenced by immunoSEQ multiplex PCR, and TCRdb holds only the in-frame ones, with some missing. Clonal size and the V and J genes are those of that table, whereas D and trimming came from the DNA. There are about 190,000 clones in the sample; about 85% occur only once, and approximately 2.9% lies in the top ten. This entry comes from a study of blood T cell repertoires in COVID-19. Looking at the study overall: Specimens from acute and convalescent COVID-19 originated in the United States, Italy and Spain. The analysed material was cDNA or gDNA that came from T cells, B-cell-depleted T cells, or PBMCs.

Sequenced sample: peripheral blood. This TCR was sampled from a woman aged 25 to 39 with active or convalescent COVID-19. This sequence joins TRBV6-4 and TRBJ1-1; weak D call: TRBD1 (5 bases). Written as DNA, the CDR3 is TGTGCCAGCAGCGCGGGGGAGAACACTGAAGCTTTCTTT. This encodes CASSAGENTEAFF.